This T cell receptor beta chain was found in a study of shared clonotypes between healthy human individuals. Germline V gene sequence: CDR1 MNHEY, CDR2 SMNVEV (reference sequence). Trimming took 5 bases from V and 6 from J, leaving 19 bases between them. This CDR3 contains 15 residues. Only a few counts were recorded for this clone. TCRdb's copy holds only in-frame clones and misses some; the assay was immunoSEQ multiplex PCR. The table has 600,000 to 750,000 clones, roughly 70% seen once. The J gene is TRBJ1-1, the V gene TRBV27; weak D call: TRBD1 (5 bases). The receptor comes from a woman in her twenties or thirties in good health. The sequencing sample was made of memory CD4+ T cells sorted from blood. As for subset: CD45RA-negative fraction. The CDR3 DNA reads TGTGCCAGCAGTCCAAGGTGGGCAGGGTTTTCTGAAGCTTTCTTT. Protein product: CASSPRWAGFSEAFF.